This T cell receptor (beta chain) was obtained from a study of metastatic and nonmetastatic thyroid tumors. As for the study in general: Samples came from malignant and benign thyroid patients, and repertoires were compared across blood and tumor or nodule tissue.

V lost 2 bases and J 4 bases, leaving 13 bases between the germline ends. The germline gives CDR1 GTSNPN, CDR2 SVGIG (reference sequence). The CDR3 is made up of 14 amino acids. In this sample, this clone turned up many times. Its antigen is not identified. In the original analysis: Using the CDR3 differences seen across clinicopathological groups, the authors built a distant-metastasis classifier for papillary thyroid cancer, which was meant to discriminate distant-metastatic patients. Through MiXCR, TCRdb re-clonotyped the PCR reads. In this record, the V and J calls reflect TCRdb's handling and not the investigators' own analysis. Found here are tens of thousands of clones, more than 10% of them singletons; the top ten hold 15% to 20%. Regarding the study as a whole: For both blood and tumor, malignant thyroid tumors reportedly showed significantly higher TCR beta diversity than benign nodules did.

Prior to thyroid surgery, none of the patients had received any treatment. The receptor comes from a female donor with papillary thyroid cancer or a benign thyroid nodule (not recorded which). Some clones in this sample may be carry-over from other donors' samples. This rearrangement joins TRBV30 to TRBJ2-3, with D possibly TRBD1 on 5 matching bases. Sequencing input: blood. The CDR3 DNA reads TGTGCCTGGAGTTTAGGAACAGGAGCAGATACGCAGTATTTT. The encoded protein is CAWSLGTGADTQYF.